A selection of T cell receptor beta chains follows, all from one sample in a study of T cells after yellow fever vaccination. One entry per CDR3 protein results from TCRdb running MiXCR on the 5' RACE reads. The sample records about 330,000 distinct CDR3 sequences, roughly 8.4% being singletons. The sample in question was PBMCs, obtained about 41 days after the first yellow fever vaccination. These receptors originate from a man younger than 35 who received the YFV17D yellow fever vaccine. Each CDR3 is given with its conserved first and last residue. D genes are given only for firm matches. Clone size appears in some rows only: once, few, many, or a class for an expanded clone.

size	V	D	J	length	DNA	CDR3
few	TRBV12-5	NA	TRBJ1-1	14	TGTGCTAGTGGTTCGATTCGGGGAGGCACTGAAGCTTTCTTT	CASGSIRGGTEAFF
NA	TRBV4-2	TRBD1	TRBJ1-5	16	TGTGCCAGCAGCCAAGCCATGGACAGGGGGATTCAGCCCCAGCATTTT	CASSQAMDRGIQPQHF
NA	TRBV6-1	NA	TRBJ2-4	15	TGTGCCAGCAGAGACAGTGGCGGGTCCAAAAACATTCAGTACTTC	CASRDSGGSKNIQYF
NA	TRBV7-6	NA	TRBJ1-1	18	TGTGCCAGCAGCTCCTTAACACGGGGAAGTCCCGGGGACACTGAAGCTTTCTTT	CASSSLTRGSPGDTEAFF
many	TRBV5-1	NA	TRBJ1-3	15	TGCGCCAGCAGCTTGGGGATTACCTCTGGAAACACCATATATTTT	CASSLGITSGNTIYF
NA	TRBV7-6	NA	TRBJ1-1	17	TGTGCCAGCAGCTCGCGATACAGCTCCAGGGTACGCACTGAAGCTTTCTTT	CASSSRYSSRVRTEAFF
few	TRBV3-1	NA	TRBJ1-2	14	TGTGCCAGCAGCCAAGCAGGAGCCAAGAATGGCTACACCTTC	CASSQAGAKNGYTF
few	TRBV14	TRBD1	TRBJ1-1	14	TGTGCCAGCAGCGCGGGACAGGGTAGAACTGAAGCTTTCTTT	CASSAGQGRTEAFF
many	TRBV20-1	NA	TRBJ2-1	12	TGCAGTGCTAGCGGGTCCTACAATGAGCAGTTCTTC	CSASGSYNEQFF
few	TRBV7-8	TRBD1	TRBJ2-1	14	TGTGCCAGCAGCCAGGACAGGGGAATTAATGAGCAGTTCTTC	CASSQDRGINEQFF
NA	TRBV12-3/TRBV12-4	NA	TRBJ1-5	14	TGTGCCAGCAGATTGCAAGTGAGCAATCAGCCCCAGCATTTT	CASRLQVSNQPQHF
NA	TRBV11-2	TRBD2	TRBJ2-1	15	TGTGCCAGCAGCTTATCTGCGGGGGGGCCGAATGAGCAGTTCTTC	CASSLSAGGPNEQFF
NA	TRBV25-1	TRBD1	TRBJ2-1	16	TGTGCCAGCAGTCGCGTTGAGGGGGCTTCCTACAATGAGCAGTTCTTC	CASSRVEGASYNEQFF
NA	TRBV7-3	TRBD1	TRBJ2-1	13	TGTGCCAGCAGCCGCCGGGACAGGGATGAGCAGTTCTTC	CASSRRDRDEQFF
few	TRBV5-5	TRBD2	TRBJ2-3	16	TGTGCCAGCAGCAGAGGACTAGCGGGGGGCCAAGATACGCAGTATTTT	CASSRGLAGGQDTQYF
NA	TRBV7-8	NA	TRBJ1-4	14	TGTGCCAGCAGCTTACATCCTCTCAATGAAAAACTGTTTTTT	CASSLHPLNEKLFF